This T cell receptor beta chain was captured by sequencing in a study of OX40 agonist ivuxolimab in advanced cancers. Germline CDR1 reads MNHNS; CDR2 reads SASEGT. This CDR3 has 18 amino acids. V lost 2 bases, J lost 2 bases, and 8 bases stayed unmatched. A remark on this clone: The antigen is undetermined.

The table came from immunoSEQ multiplex PCR; TCRdb's copy has only in-frame clones and leaves some out. Altogether tens of thousands of clones are present, approximately 91% being singletons, with the ten largest covering around 1.8%. Study-level points and caveats: Partly responding patients at 0.1-3.0 mg/kg showed some of the smallest clonal expansion. Both CD4+ and CD8+ T cell populations in blood had undergone clonal expansion by week 6 at 0.1 to 3.0 mg/kg. Also showing low normalized T-cell clonal expansion were some of the nonresponders.

The chain has TRBV6-1 and TRBJ2-3, with 12 bases lining up with TRBD2. Specimen: CD4+ or CD8+ T cells sorted from blood, collected in a trial of the OX40 agonist ivuxolimab. The receptor was derived from an adult with an advanced solid tumor such as melanoma, head and neck, liver or kidney cancer. The CDR3 is CASSETRTSGDHTDTQYF. The CDR3 bases are TGTGCCAGCAGTGAAACGCGGACTAGCGGGGACCACACAGATACGCAGTATTTT.